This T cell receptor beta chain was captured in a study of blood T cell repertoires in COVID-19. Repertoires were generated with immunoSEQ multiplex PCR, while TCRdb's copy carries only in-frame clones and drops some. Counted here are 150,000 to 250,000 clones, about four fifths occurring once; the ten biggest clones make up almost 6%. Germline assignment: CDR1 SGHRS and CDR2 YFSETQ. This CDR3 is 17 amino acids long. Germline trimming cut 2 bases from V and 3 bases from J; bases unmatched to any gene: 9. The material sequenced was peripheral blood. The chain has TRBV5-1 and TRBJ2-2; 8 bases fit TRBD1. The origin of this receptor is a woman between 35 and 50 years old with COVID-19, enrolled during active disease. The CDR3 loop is CASSFNEDRVYTGELFF. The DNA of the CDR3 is TGCGCCAGCAGCTTCAACGAGGACAGGGTCTACACCGGGGAGCTGTTTTTT. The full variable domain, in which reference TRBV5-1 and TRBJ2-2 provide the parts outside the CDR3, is KAGVTQTPRYLIKTRGQQVTLSCSPISGHRSVSWYQQTPGQGLQFLFEYFSETQRNKGNFPGRFSGRQFSNSRSEMNVSTLELGDSALYLCASSFNEDRVYTGELFFGEGSRLTVL.